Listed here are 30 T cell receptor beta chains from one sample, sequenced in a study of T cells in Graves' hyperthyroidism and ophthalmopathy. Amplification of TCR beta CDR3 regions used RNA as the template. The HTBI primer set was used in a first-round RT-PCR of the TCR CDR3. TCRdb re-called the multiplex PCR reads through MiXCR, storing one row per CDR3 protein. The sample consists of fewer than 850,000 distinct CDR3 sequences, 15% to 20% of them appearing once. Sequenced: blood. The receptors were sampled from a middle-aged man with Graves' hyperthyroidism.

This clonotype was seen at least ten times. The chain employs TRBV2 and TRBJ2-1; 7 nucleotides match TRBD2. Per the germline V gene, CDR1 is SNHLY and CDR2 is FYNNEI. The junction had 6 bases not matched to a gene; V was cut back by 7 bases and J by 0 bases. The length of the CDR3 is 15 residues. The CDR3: CASKRGLSSYNEQFF. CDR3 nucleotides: TGTGCCAGCAAGCGGGGCCTGAGCTCCTACAATGAGCAGTTCTTC.

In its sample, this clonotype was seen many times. The CDR3 is CASSLFRVGEKLFF. The CDR3, as DNA: TGTGCCAGCAGTTTATTCCGGGTAGGGGAAAAACTGTTTTTT. This chain joins TRBV27 and TRBJ1-4; no clear D. This CDR3 has 14 residues. V gave up 1 base and J gave up 8 bases, with 11 bases separating them. The germline V gene has CDR1 MNHEY and CDR2 SMNVEV (reference sequence).

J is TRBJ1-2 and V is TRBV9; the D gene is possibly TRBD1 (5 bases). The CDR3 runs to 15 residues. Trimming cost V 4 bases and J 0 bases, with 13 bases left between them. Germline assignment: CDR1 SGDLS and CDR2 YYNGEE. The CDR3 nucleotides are TGTGCCAGCAGCCCTTGGGACGACTCTAACTATGGCTACACCTTC. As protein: CASSPWDDSNYGYTF.

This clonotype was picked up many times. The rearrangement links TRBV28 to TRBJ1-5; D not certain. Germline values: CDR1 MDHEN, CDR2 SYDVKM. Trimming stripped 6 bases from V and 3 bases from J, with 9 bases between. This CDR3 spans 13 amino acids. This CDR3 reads CASRLDHNQPQHF. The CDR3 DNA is TGTGCCAGCAGACTAGATCACAATCAGCCCCAGCATTTT. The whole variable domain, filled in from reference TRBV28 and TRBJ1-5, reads DVKVTQSSRYLVKRTGEKVFLECVQDMDHENMFWYRQDPGLGLRLIYFSYDVKMKEKGDIPEGYSVSREKKERFSLILESASTNQTSMYLCASRLDHNQPQHFGDGTRLSIL.

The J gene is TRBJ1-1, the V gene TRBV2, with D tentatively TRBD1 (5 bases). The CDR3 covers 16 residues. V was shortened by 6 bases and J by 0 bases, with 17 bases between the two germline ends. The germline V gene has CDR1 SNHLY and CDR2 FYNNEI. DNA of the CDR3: TGTGCCAGCAGGGACCCAGGGAGGGGAATGAACACTGAAGCTTTCTTT. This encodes CASRDPGRGMNTEAFF. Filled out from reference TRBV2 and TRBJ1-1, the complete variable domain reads EPEVTQTPSHQVTQMGQEVILRCVPISNHLYFYWYRQILGQKVEFLVSFYNNEISEKSEIFDDQFSVERPDGSNFTLKIRSTKLEDSAMYFCASRDPGRGMNTEAFFGQGTRLTVV.

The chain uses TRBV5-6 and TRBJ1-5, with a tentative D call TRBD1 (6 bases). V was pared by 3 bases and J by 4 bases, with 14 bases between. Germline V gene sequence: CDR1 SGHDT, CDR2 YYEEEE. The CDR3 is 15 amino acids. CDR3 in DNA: TGTGCCAGCAGCTCCTATGGGACACCTAATCAGCCCCAGCATTTT. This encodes CASSSYGTPNQPQHF.

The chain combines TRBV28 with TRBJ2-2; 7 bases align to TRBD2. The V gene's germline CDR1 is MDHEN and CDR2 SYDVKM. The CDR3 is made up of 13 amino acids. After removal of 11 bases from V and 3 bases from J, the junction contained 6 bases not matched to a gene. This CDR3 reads CASIAGDTGELFF. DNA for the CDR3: TGTGCCTCAATCGCGGGAGACACCGGGGAGCTGTTTTTT.

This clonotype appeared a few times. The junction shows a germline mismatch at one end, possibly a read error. CDR3 bases: TGTGCCAGCAGTAACTCAGGACTAGGCTACAATGAGCAGTTCTTC. As protein: CASSNSGLGYNEQFF. The chain links TRBV6-5 to TRBJ2-1; TRBD2 agrees at 7 bases. CDR3 length: 15 residues. Germline CDR1 and CDR2: MNHEY and SVGAGI.

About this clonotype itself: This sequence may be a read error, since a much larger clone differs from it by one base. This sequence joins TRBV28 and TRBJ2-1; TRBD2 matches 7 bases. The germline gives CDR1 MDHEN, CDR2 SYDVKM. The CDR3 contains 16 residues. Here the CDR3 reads CVSSGRGLGRINEQFF. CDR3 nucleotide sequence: TGTGTCAGCAGCGGACGGGGACTCGGGAGGATAAATGAGCAGTTCTTC. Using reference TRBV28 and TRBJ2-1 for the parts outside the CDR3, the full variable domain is DVKVTQSSRYLVKRTGEKVFLECVQDMDHENMFWYRQDPGLGLRLIYFSYDVKMKEKGDIPEGYSVSREKKERFSLILESASTNQTSMYLCVSSGRGLGRINEQFFGPGTRLTVL.

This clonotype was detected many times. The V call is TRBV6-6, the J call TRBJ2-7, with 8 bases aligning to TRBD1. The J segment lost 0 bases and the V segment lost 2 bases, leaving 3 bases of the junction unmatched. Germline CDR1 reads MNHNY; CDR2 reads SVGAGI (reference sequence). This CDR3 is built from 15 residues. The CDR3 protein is CASSYPRGPSYEQYF. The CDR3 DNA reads TGTGCCAGCAGTTACCCCAGGGGGCCCTCCTACGAGCAGTACTTC.

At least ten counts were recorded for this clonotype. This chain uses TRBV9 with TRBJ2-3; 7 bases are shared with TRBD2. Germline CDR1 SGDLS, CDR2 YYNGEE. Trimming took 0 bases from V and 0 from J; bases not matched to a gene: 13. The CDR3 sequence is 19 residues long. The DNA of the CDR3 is TGTGCCAGCAGCGTAGGAAGCGGGACGGCCTCCTATAGCACAGATACGCAGTATTTT. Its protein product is CASSVGSGTASYSTDTQYF.

In nucleotides, the CDR3 is TGTGCCAGCAGCTTACAGGGTCACGTCCACGAGCAGTACTTC. Amino acid sequence: CASSLQGHVHEQYF. The rearrangement links TRBV11-2 to TRBJ2-7, with a possible D match to TRBD1 (5 bases). V lost 2 bases and J lost 5, with 13 bases in between. Germline loops: CDR1 SGHAT, CDR2 FQNNGV. The CDR3 has 14 residues.

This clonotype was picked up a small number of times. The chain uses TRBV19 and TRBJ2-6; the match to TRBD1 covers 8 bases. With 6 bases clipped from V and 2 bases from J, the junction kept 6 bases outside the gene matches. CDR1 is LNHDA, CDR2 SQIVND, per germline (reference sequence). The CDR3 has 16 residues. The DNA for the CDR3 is TGTGCCAGTAGCGGTGCGGACAGGGCTGGGGCCAACGTCCTGACTTTC. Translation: CASSGADRAGANVLTF.

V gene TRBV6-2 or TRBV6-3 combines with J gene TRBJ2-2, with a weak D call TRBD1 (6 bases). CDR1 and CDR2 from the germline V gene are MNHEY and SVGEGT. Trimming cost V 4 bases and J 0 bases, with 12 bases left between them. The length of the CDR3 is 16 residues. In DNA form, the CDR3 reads TGTGCCAGCAGTTTCCAGGGGTCATCGAACACCGGGGAGCTGTTTTTT. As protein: CASSFQGSSNTGELFF.

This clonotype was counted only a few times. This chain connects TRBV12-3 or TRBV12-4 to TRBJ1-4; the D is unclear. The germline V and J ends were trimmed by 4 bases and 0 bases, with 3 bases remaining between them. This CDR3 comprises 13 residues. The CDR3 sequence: CASSYSTNEKLFF. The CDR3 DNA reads TGTGCCAGCAGTTACTCAACTAATGAAAAACTGTTTTTT.

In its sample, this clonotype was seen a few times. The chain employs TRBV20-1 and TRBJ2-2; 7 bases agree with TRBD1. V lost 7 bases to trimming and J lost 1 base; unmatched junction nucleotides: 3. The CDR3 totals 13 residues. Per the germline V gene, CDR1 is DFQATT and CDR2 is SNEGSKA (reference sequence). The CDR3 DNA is TGCAGTGTGGGACAGAGGAACACCGGGGAGCTGTTTTTT. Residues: CSVGQRNTGELFF.

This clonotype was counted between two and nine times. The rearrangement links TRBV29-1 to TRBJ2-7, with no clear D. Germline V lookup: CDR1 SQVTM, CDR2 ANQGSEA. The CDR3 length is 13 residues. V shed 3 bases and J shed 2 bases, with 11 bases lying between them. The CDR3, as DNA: TGCAGCGTTGATTCGGGCGCAGCCTACGAGCAGTACTTC. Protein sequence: CSVDSGAAYEQYF.

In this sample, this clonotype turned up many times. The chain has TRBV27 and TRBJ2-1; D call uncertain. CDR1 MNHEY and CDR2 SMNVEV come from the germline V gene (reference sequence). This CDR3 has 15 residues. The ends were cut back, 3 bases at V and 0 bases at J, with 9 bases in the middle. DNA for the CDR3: TGTGCCAGCAGTTTCTGGGCAGACTCCTACAATGAGCAGTTCTTC. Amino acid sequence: CASSFWADSYNEQFF.

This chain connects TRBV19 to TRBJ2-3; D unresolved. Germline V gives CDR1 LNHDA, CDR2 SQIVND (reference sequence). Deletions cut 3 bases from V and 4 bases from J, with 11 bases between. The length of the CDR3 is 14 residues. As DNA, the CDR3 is TGTGCCAGTAGTATTGTTCCCTGGGCAGATACGCAGTATTTT. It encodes CASSIVPWADTQYF.

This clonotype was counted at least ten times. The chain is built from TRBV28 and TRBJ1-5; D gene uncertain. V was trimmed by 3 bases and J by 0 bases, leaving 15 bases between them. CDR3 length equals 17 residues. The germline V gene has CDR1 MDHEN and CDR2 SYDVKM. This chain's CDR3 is CASSFGRLGISNQPQHF. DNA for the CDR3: TGTGCCAGCAGTTTCGGGAGGTTGGGGATTAGCAATCAGCCCCAGCATTTT. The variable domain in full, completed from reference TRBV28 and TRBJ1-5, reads DVKVTQSSRYLVKRTGEKVFLECVQDMDHENMFWYRQDPGLGLRLIYFSYDVKMKEKGDIPEGYSVSREKKERFSLILESASTNQTSMYLCASSFGRLGISNQPQHFGDGTRLSIL.

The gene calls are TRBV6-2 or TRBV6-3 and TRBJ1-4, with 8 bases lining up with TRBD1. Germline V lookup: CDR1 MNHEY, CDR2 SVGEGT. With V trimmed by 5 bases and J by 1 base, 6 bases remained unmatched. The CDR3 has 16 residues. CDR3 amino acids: CASSGQGGGTNEKLFF. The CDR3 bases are TGTGCCAGCAGTGGACAGGGAGGGGGAACTAATGAAAAACTGTTTTTT.

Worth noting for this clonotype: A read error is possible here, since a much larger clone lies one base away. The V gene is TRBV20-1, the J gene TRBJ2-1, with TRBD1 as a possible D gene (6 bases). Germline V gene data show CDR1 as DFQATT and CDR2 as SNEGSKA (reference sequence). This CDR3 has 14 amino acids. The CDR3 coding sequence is TGCAGTGCGCCGACTACCAGGGGAGAAAATGAGCAGTCCTTC. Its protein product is CSAPTTRGENEQSF.

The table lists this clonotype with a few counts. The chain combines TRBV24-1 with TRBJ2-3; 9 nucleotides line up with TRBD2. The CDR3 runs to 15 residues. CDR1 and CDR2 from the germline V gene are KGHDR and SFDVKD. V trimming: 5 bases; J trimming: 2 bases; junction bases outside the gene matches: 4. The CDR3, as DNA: TGTGCCACCAGTGCAAGCGGGGGGATCACAGATACGCAGTATTTT. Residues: CATSASGGITDTQYF.

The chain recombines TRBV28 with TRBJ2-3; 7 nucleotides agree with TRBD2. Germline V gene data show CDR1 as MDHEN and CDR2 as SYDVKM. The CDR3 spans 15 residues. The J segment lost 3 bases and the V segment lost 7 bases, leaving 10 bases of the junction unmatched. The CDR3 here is CASNPAGAGTDTQYF. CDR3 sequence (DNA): TGTGCCAGCAACCCAGCCGGAGCGGGGACAGATACGCAGTATTTT.

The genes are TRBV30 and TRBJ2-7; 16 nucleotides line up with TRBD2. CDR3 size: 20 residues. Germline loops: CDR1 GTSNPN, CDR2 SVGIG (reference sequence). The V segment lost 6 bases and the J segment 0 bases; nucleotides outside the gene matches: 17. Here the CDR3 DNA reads TGTGCCTGCCACGGGTACGGGACTAGCGGGAGGGCCCTTAGCTCCTACGAGCAGTACTTC. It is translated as CACHGYGTSGRALSSYEQYF. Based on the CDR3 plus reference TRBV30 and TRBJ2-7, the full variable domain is SQTIHQWPATLVQPVGSPLSLECTVEGTSNPNLYWYRQAAGRGLQLLFYSVGIGQISSEVPQNLSASRPQDRQFILSSKKLLLSDSGFYLCACHGYGTSGRALSSYEQYFGPGTRLTVT.

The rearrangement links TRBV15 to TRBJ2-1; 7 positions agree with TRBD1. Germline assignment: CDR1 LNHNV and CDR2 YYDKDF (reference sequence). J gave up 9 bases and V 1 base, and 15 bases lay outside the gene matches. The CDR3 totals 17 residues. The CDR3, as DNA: TGTGCCACCAGCAGAGCCCCGACGGGACAGATTGACGGTGAGCAGTTCTTC. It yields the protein CATSRAPTGQIDGEQFF.

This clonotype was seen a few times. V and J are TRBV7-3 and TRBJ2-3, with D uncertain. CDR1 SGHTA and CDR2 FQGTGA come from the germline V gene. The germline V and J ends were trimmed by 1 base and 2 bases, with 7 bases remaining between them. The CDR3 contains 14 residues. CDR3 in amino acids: CASSLNANTDTQYF. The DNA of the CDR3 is TGTGCCAGCAGCTTAAACGCCAACACAGATACGCAGTATTTT.

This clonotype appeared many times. The CDR3 loop reads CASSAGQGRNSGANVLTF. The CDR3 DNA reads TGTGCCAGCAGCGCCGGACAGGGGCGCAATTCTGGGGCCAACGTCCTGACTTTC. The chain is built from TRBV5-4 and TRBJ2-6; 9 positions match TRBD1. Germline trimming cut 4 bases from V and 1 base from J; bases unmatched to any gene: 9. Looked up from germline, CDR1 is SGHNT and CDR2 is YYREEE (reference sequence). The CDR3 is 18 residues long.

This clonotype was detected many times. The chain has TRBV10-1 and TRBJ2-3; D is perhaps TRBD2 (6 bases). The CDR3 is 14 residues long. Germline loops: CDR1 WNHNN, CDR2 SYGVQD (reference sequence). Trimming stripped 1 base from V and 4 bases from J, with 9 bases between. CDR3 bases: TGCGCCAGCAGTGAGTGGGACTCGGCAGATACGCAGTATTTT. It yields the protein CASSEWDSADTQYF.

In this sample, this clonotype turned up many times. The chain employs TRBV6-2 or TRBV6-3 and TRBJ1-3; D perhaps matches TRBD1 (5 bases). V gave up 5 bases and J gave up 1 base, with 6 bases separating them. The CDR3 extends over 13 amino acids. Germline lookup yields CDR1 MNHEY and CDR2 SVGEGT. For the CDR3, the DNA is TGTGCCAGCAGTCGGACATCTGGAAACACCATATATTTT. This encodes CASSRTSGNTIYF.